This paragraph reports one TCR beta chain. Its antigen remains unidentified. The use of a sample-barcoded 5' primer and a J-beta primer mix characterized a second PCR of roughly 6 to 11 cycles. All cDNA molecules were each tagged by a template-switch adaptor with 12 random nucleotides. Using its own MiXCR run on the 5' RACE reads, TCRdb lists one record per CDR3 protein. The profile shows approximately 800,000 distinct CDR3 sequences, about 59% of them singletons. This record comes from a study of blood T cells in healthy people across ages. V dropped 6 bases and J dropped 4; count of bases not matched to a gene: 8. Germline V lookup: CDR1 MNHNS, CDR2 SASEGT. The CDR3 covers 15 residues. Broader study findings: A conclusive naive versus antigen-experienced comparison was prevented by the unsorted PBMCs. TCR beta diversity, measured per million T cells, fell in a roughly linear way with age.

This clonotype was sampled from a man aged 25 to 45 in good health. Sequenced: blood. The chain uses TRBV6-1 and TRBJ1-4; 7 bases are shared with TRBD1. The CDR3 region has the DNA TGTGCCAGCAGCCGTGACCGACAGGGTAATGAAAAACTGTTTTTT. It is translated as CASSRDRQGNEKLFF.